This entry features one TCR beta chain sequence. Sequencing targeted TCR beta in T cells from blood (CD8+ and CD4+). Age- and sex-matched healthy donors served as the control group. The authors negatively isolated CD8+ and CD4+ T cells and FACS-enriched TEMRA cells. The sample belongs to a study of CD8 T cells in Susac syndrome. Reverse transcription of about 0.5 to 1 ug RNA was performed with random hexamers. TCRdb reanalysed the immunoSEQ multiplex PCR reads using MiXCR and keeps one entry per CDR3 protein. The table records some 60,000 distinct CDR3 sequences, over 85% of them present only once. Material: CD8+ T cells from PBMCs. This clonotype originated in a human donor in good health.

The CDR3 spells CASNGGGALDEQFF. The CDR3 bases are TGTGCCAGCAACGGCGGGGGGGCCTTGGATGAGCAGTTCTTC. This rearrangement joins TRBV28 to TRBJ2-1; 9 nucleotides agree with TRBD2. The CDR3 contains 14 residues. The germline CDR1 and CDR2 sequences are MDHEN and SYDVKM. The junction had 9 bases not matched to a gene; V was cut back by 7 bases and J by 8 bases.